Listed below are T cell receptor beta chains from one sample, sequenced in a study of blood T cell repertoires in COVID-19. The table came from immunoSEQ multiplex PCR; TCRdb's copy has only in-frame clones and leaves some out. The sample shows roughly 70,000 clones, about 88% of them seen only once. The sample taken for sequencing was peripheral blood. The receptor set was obtained from a man aged 80 or over with acute or convalescent COVID-19. CDR3s include the opening cysteine and the closing phenylalanine or tryptophan. Each record gives: J gene, clone size, D gene, V gene, CDR3 protein, CDR3 DNA. The D gene is left open where the match is weak. Size is omitted from some rows. Given values are once, few, many or a class for expanded clones.

TRBJ2-2	once	TRBD1	TRBV24-1	CATSDWTGGNTGELFF	TGTGCCACCAGTGATTGGACAGGGGGAAACACCGGGGAGCTGTTTTTT
TRBJ1-2	NA	NA	TRBV30	CAWSADNYGYTF	TGTGCCTGGAGTGCAGATAACTATGGCTACACCTTC
TRBJ1-1	NA	NA	TRBV6-5	CASRQVTDSRAFF	TGTGCCAGCAGGCAAGTTACGGACTCGAGGGCTTTCTTT
TRBJ1-4	NA	NA	TRBV5-1	CASSLAGSGRGEKLFF	TGCGCCAGCAGCTTGGCGGGGTCCGGGAGAGGAGAAAAACTGTTTTTT
TRBJ1-5	NA	NA	TRBV19	CASSISRADQPQHF	TGTGCCAGTAGTATATCCAGGGCCGATCAGCCCCAGCATTTT
TRBJ2-7	NA	TRBD2	TRBV10-1	CASSESGASSYEQYF	TGCGCCAGCAGTGAGAGCGGGGCGAGCTCCTACGAGCAGTACTTC
TRBJ2-1	NA	TRBD2	TRBV27	CASRDYNRGVDFRNEQFF	TGTGCCAGCAGGGACTACAATCGGGGGGTAGATTTTAGGAATGAGCAGTTCTTC
TRBJ1-1	NA	NA	TRBV12-5	CASGLLQQNTEAFF	TGTGCTAGTGGTTTGTTACAGCAAAACACTGAAGCTTTCTTT
TRBJ1-1	NA	NA	TRBV6-1	CASSEPDTEAFF	TGTGCCAGCAGTGAACCGGACACTGAAGCTTTCTTT
TRBJ2-1	once	TRBD2	TRBV5-5	CASSPTLAVSYNEQFF	TGTGCCAGCAGTCCGACCCTAGCGGTCTCCTACAATGAGCAGTTCTTC
TRBJ1-5	few	NA	TRBV7-7	CASSQFWGPPSNQPQHF	TGTGCTAGCAGCCAGTTCTGGGGGCCGCCTAGCAATCAGCCCCAGCATTTT
TRBJ1-2	NA	NA	TRBV1	CTSSHWTGERGYTF	TGCACCAGCAGCCATTGGACAGGGGAAAGGGGCTACACCTTC
TRBJ1-1	NA	NA	TRBV15	CATSRDLYRENTEAFF	TGTGCCACCAGCAGAGATTTGTACAGGGAGAACACTGAAGCTTTCTTT
TRBJ2-7	NA	TRBD2	TRBV5-5	CASSPLPGGTEQYF	TGTGCCAGCAGCCCCCTCCCGGGAGGAACCGAGCAGTACTTC
TRBJ1-4	NA	TRBD1	TRBV6-1	CASSEMFPGQARANEKLFF	TGTGCCAGCAGTGAAATGTTCCCGGGACAGGCCCGGGCTAATGAAAAACTGTTTTTT
TRBJ2-6	NA	TRBD1	TRBV7-9	CASSRTGGRPGANVLTF	TGTGCCAGCAGCCGGACAGGAGGCCGCCCTGGGGCCAACGTCCTGACTTTC
TRBJ2-1	NA	TRBD1	TRBV5-1	CATSNPGTGVGEQFF	TGCGCCACCTCGAACCCCGGGACAGGGGTCGGTGAGCAGTTCTTC
TRBJ1-1	NA	NA	TRBV19	CASSISQKNTEAFF	TGTGCCAGTAGTATCTCACAGAAGAACACTGAAGCTTTCTTT
TRBJ2-3	NA	NA	TRBV4-1	CASSQDHQGDTQYF	TGCGCCAGCAGCCAAGATCATCAGGGGGATACGCAGTATTTT
TRBJ1-3	NA	NA	TRBV14	CASSQAWDMTVGNTIYF	TGTGCCAGCAGCCAAGCCTGGGACATGACAGTGGGAAACACCATATATTTT
TRBJ1-5	NA	NA	TRBV19	CASSLQGGNQPQHF	TGTGCCAGTAGTCTACAGGGTGGCAATCAGCCCCAGCATTTT
TRBJ1-1	NA	TRBD1	TRBV3-1/TRBV3-2	CASSHWTGETEAFF	TGTGCCAGCAGCCATTGGACAGGGGAAACTGAAGCTTTCTTT
TRBJ2-1	NA	TRBD2	TRBV7-2	CASSLAGGPFNEQFF	TGTGCCAGCAGCTTAGCGGGAGGGCCCTTCAATGAGCAGTTCTTC
TRBJ1-4	once	TRBD1	TRBV4-1	CASSRRQGAGEKLFF	TGCGCCAGCAGCCGACGACAGGGGGCAGGGGAAAAACTGTTTTTT
TRBJ2-3	NA	TRBD2	TRBV5-1	CASSLGFSAGGRDTQYF	TGCGCCAGCAGCTTGGGGTTTTCCGCGGGAGGAAGAGATACGCAGTATTTT
TRBJ2-3	NA	TRBD2	TRBV23-1	CASTINRAGGSTDTQYF	TGCGCCAGCACCATCAATCGAGCGGGGGGAAGCACAGATACGCAGTATTTT
TRBJ1-3	NA	NA	TRBV15	CATSRRSGEGSGNTIYF	TGTGCCACCAGCCGACGCTCCGGCGAGGGCTCTGGAAACACCATATATTTT
TRBJ2-5	NA	TRBD2	TRBV9	CASSVAPTSEETQYF	TGTGCCAGCAGCGTAGCTCCGACTAGCGAAGAGACCCAGTACTTC
TRBJ1-5	NA	TRBD1	TRBV4-1	CASSQARGSNQPQHF	TGCGCCAGCAGCCAAGCCAGGGGGAGCAATCAGCCCCAGCATTTT
TRBJ2-5	NA	NA	TRBV5-4	CASSSDTYYQETQYF	TGTGCCAGCAGCTCGGACACATACTACCAAGAGACCCAGTACTTC
TRBJ1-5	NA	NA	TRBV21-1	CASSSREAVSNQPQHF	TGTGCCAGCAGCTCCCGGGAGGCGGTTAGCAATCAGCCCCAGCATTTT
TRBJ1-5	few	TRBD1	TRBV5-6	CASSQGGQGPLGQPQHF	TGTGCCAGCAGCCAGGGAGGACAGGGGCCTCTCGGGCAGCCCCAGCATTTT
TRBJ2-7	NA	TRBD1	TRBV3-1/TRBV3-2	CASSPLGQGEQYF	TGTGCCAGCAGCCCCTTGGGACAGGGGGAGCAGTACTTC
TRBJ2-5	NA	NA	TRBV2	CASSTGLQETQYF	TGTGCCAGTTCGACAGGTCTTCAAGAGACCCAGTACTTC
TRBJ1-1	NA	NA	TRBV7-9	CASSYFMNTEAFF	TGTGCCAGCAGCTATTTCATGAACACTGAAGCTTTCTTT
TRBJ2-2	NA	TRBD1	TRBV30	CAWNTGGGVTGELFF	TGTGCCTGGAATACAGGGGGCGGCGTAACCGGGGAGCTGTTTTTT
TRBJ2-1	NA	TRBD2	TRBV27	CASSLLLAGAEQFF	TGTGCCAGCAGTTTATTACTAGCGGGGGCTGAGCAGTTCTTC
TRBJ2-7	NA	NA	TRBV5-4	CASSLEGDAYEQYF	TGTGCCAGCAGCTTGGAGGGGGATGCCTACGAGCAGTACTTC
TRBJ2-1	NA	NA	TRBV5-5	CASAADWSSYNEQFF	TGTGCCAGCGCTGCGGACTGGAGCTCCTACAATGAGCAGTTCTTC
TRBJ2-3	NA	NA	TRBV5-4	CASSPGGQGPNTQYF	TGTGCCAGCAGCCCGGGAGGACAGGGACCGAATACGCAGTATTTT
TRBJ2-7	NA	NA	TRBV20-1	CSAREVYEQYF	TGCAGTGCTAGGGAGGTTTACGAGCAGTACTTC
TRBJ1-3	NA	TRBD1	TRBV28	CASRVTGTVLNTIYF	TGTGCCAGCAGGGTGACCGGGACAGTATTGAACACCATATATTTT
TRBJ2-2	NA	NA	TRBV5-1	CASSLNLGTGELFF	TGCGCCAGCAGCCTCAACCTAGGAACCGGGGAGCTGTTTTTT
TRBJ1-5	NA	NA	TRBV6-1	CASSEADRITNQPQHF	TGTGCCAGCAGTGAAGCTGACAGAATTACCAATCAGCCCCAGCATTTT
TRBJ1-2	NA	TRBD1	TRBV4-1	CASSDYQGARGYTF	TGCGCCAGCAGCGATTACCAGGGGGCGCGTGGCTACACCTTC
TRBJ1-5	NA	NA	TRBV19	CASSIQGSGQPQHF	TGTGCCAGTAGTATACAGGGATCAGGACAGCCCCAGCATTTT
TRBJ2-2	NA	NA	TRBV7-2	CASSSPLTNRGTGELFF	TGTGCCAGCAGCTCTCCATTAACGAACAGAGGGACCGGGGAGCTGTTTTTT
TRBJ1-1	few	TRBD1	TRBV9	CASSGPGQGIMNTEAFF	TGTGCCAGCAGCGGACCGGGACAGGGGATCATGAACACTGAAGCTTTCTTT
TRBJ2-2	NA	TRBD1	TRBV24-1	CATSQRTGFTGELFF	TGTGCCACCAGCCAGCGGACAGGATTCACCGGGGAGCTGTTTTTT
TRBJ2-7	NA	TRBD2	TRBV20-1	CSASKAGGVYEQYF	TGCAGTGCTAGTAAGGCGGGAGGGGTCTACGAGCAGTACTTC
TRBJ2-7	NA	TRBD1	TRBV5-4	CASSWTGSYEQYF	TGTGCCAGCAGTTGGACAGGCTCCTACGAGCAGTACTTC
TRBJ2-3	NA	TRBD1	TRBV4-1	CASSRDRVFTDTQYF	TGCGCCAGCAGCCGAGACAGGGTTTTCACAGATACGCAGTATTTT
TRBJ1-1	NA	TRBD1	TRBV9	CASSVGDRNTEAFF	TGTGCCAGCAGCGTTGGGGACAGGAACACTGAAGCTTTCTTT